This TCR beta chain derives from a study of blood T cell repertoires in COVID-19. Study-level background: From the United States, Italy and Spain came samples of acute and convalescent COVID-19. From T cells, B-cell-depleted T cells, or PBMCs came the material, which was cDNA or gDNA.

This CDR3 is 18 amino acids long. Germline V gene sequence: CDR1 SGHTA, CDR2 FQGTGA. V was pared by 5 bases and J by 4 bases, with 10 bases of the junction left unmatched. Living in 25 or so US areas, the participants were between roughly 18 and 90 years of age. The study counted Cohort 3 donors as recovered given two negative PCRs, clearance, or symptom resolution. Some clones are missing from TCRdb's copy, which holds only in-frame ones; the method was immunoSEQ multiplex PCR. Counted here are 250,000 to 300,000 clones, roughly 91% occurring once; the ten biggest clones make up approximately 9%. This chain connects TRBV7-3 to TRBJ2-3, with TRBD2 matching 15 bases. The TCR comes from a man in his forties who had recovered from COVID-19. Sequencing used PBMCs or T cells enriched from blood (not recorded which). This CDR3 is CASSPGLAGGPRADTQYF. In DNA, the CDR3 is TGTGCCAGCAGCCCAGGACTAGCGGGAGGGCCAAGGGCAGATACGCAGTATTTT.